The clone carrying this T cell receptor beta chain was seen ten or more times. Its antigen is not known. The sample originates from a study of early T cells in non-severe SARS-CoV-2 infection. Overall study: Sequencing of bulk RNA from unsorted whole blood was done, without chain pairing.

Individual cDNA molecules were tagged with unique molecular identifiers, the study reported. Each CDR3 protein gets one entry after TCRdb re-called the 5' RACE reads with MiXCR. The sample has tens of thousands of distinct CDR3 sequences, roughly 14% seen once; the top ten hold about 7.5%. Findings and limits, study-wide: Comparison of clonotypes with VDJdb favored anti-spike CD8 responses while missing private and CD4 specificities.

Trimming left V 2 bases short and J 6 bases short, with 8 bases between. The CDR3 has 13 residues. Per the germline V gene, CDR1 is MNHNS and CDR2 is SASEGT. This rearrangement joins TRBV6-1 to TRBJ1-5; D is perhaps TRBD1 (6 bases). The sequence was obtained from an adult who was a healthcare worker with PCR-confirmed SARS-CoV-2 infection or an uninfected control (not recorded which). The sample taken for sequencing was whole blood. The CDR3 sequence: CASSEQGTQPQHF. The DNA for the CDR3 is TGTGCCAGCAGTGAACAGGGGACTCAGCCCCAGCATTTT.